Below, 3 T cell receptor beta chains from the same sample are listed, as sequenced in a study of CXCR3-negative and CXCR3-positive naive CD8 T cells (dated by TCRdb to between 2018 and 2021). Overall study outcomes, separate from this receptor: TRB CDR3s from CXCR3-positive naive cells showed higher hydrophobicity (lower Kidera factor 4), lower energy, and higher strength and volume indices than CXCR3-negative naive cells.

These TCRs' antigens remain unknown. The run used a NextSeq 550. The Human TCR Profiling Kit (MiLaboratory) was used to prepare UMI-labeled 5' RACE TRB cDNA libraries. TCRdb reprocessed the reads and lists each CDR3 protein sequence as a single entry, with no DNA. The record for this sample contains approximately 140,000 distinct CDR3 sequences. The ten most abundant clones make up over 0.25% of the sample. The sample consisted of naive CXCR3+ CD8+ T cells from blood. Taken with the paper, the label for cell subset or site translates to: CD45RO-CCR7+CD27+CD95- naive CD8+ T cells expressing CXCR3 (TNR3+). Receptor source: a human donor in good health. Some clones in this sample may be carry-over from other donors' samples.

The chain employs TRBV14 and TRBJ2-7. This CDR3 is built from 12 residues. Germline lookup yields CDR1 SGHDN and CDR2 FVKESK. CDR3 protein: CASSRPYHEQYF.

The V gene is TRBV5-1, the J gene TRBJ1-1; TCRdb indicates TRBD1, and absent DNA this call remains unverified. The CDR3 is 14 amino acids. Germline V lookup: CDR1 SGHRS, CDR2 YFSETQ. CDR3 sequence reads: CASRPTGGYTEAFF.

The chain links TRBV4-1 to TRBJ2-3; TCRdb returns TRBD1, unconfirmable since there is no DNA. This CDR3 region has 15 residues. Germline loops: CDR1 MGHRA, CDR2 YSYEKL. The CDR3: CASSQEQGDTDTQYF.